The clone carrying this T cell receptor (beta chain) appeared once. Its antigen is unknown. This entry belongs to a study of T cell responses to AZD1222 COVID-19 vaccine. Assay used: immunoSEQ multiplex PCR; TCRdb lists only in-frame clones, some missing. Of 190,000 or so clones in the sample, around 90% were seen once. The CDR3 covers 15 residues. Germline CDR1 is LNHDA and CDR2 is SQIVND (reference sequence). The J segment lost 1 base and the V segment lost 6 bases, leaving 6 bases of the junction unmatched. Study-wide points: Spike-specific TCR breadth and depth rose after two AZD1222 doses. Dominant at 160-218 and 743-854, vaccine-associated CD4 TCRs also spanned spike. Most donors were white British, females outnumbered males, and clonal diversity was possibly underestimated. Only a handful of people who got AZD1222 tested seropositive at baseline.

The sample here was peripheral blood, taken 28 days after the second AZD1222 dose. The clonotype originates from an adult who received the AZD1222 COVID-19 vaccine. The chain combines TRBV19 with TRBJ1-1, with 9 bases identical to TRBD1. The CDR3 loop is CASRETGGGNTEAFF. For the CDR3, the DNA is TGTGCCAGTAGGGAGACAGGGGGGGGGAACACTGAAGCTTTCTTT.